The clone carrying this TCR beta chain was seen more than once but under ten times. Its antigen is not known. Via MiXCR, TCRdb re-called the RT-PCR reads, giving one row per CDR3 protein. The sample lists about 780,000 distinct CDR3 sequences; approximately 18% were seen once. This entry is derived from a study of response to subunit inactivated influenza vaccine. Broader study findings: Each seasonal flu vaccination may recruit only limited new T cells, authors suggested.

The V gene's germline CDR1 is SGHDT and CDR2 YYEEEE. CDR3 length equals 15 residues. The V gene lost 0 bases and the J gene lost 2 bases, with 11 bases spanning the gap. The J gene is TRBJ2-5, the V gene TRBV5-6; tentatively, D is TRBD1 (6 bases). The sequencing here drew on PBMCs from blood, taken more than 4 days after vaccination. This TCR was sampled from a man aged 45-65 years who received an inactivated influenza vaccine. The CDR3 bases are TGTGCCAGCAGCTTGGTGGTCCAGGGGCAAGAGACCCAGTACTTC. Residues: CASSLVVQGQETQYF.